These T cell receptor beta chains were read from a single sample in a study of T-cell memory formation after mild COVID-19. TCRdb redid the calling of the 5' RACE reads with MiXCR, one entry per CDR3 protein. The data show about 180,000 distinct CDR3 sequences, less than 20% seen once. Input material: PBMCs or a T cell subset sorted from them (not recorded which). The receptors stem from a man in his late teens or twenties who had mild COVID-19 (a few samples of this study predate the infection). Cell type and time point are not known. Both conserved end residues are trimmed from each CDR3. A D gene is named only where the DNA matches it firmly.

ASSSSLQQGTVSPLH - TRBV6-5
ASSSGLRSSYNEQF - TRBV7-9
ASSKNYDRALYGYT TRBD1 TRBV27
ASSKSAGGYT - TRBV21-1
ASSFLGGTYGYT - TRBV5-6
ASSNTGTGLYGYT TRBD1 TRBV6-5
ASSLVPGTLRSNEQF - TRBV7-2
ARKTTHGYT - TRBV6-1
ASSEIWGGNTEAF - TRBV6-1
ASSLHAGNTEAF - TRBV12-3/TRBV12-4
ASSFRGRSQETQY - TRBV27
ASSPTGPGPTGTEAF TRBD1 TRBV18
ATGLAGVQETQY TRBD2 TRBV6-2/TRBV6-3
ASSVGGLAGTGELF TRBD2 TRBV9
ATSNPGLTRSGNTIY - TRBV15
ASSLLPGQLNTEAF - TRBV5-1
ASSLRRRNTDTQY - TRBV11-2
ASSPAGPRVTEAF - TRBV5-1
ASSITMNTEAF - TRBV12-3/TRBV12-4
ASSLERSGSYEQY - TRBV5-1
ASTLTGGHGYT - TRBV3-1
ASTGTGSTDTQY TRBD1 TRBV7-9
ASSLAGTSGVGEQF TRBD2 TRBV5-1
ASSFTGSKKETQY - TRBV7-6